Below, 9 T cell receptor beta chains from the same sample are listed, as sequenced in a study of post-analysis software for immune sequencing data. The library was made from cDNA and included unique molecular identifiers. In TCRdb, the PCR reads were re-called with MiXCR into one record per CDR3 protein. This sample has about 800,000 distinct CDR3 sequences, with roughly 27% found just once. General study results and limits: Patients showed TRBV5-6, TRBV5-1 and TRBV20-1 among 4 or 5 TRBV segments more frequent than in controls.

The antigens these receptors bind are not known. Sequenced: blood. The receptors come from a girl aged 5-17 years with multiple sclerosis.

This clonotype was seen a handful of times. The junction and the germline gene differ at one end; a read error may be behind it. This chain links TRBV28 with TRBJ1-6, with D unclear. CDR1 MDHEN and CDR2 SYDVKM come from the germline V gene. This CDR3 region has 17 residues. The CDR3 region is CASSPVRALPPHSPPHF. CDR3 nucleotide sequence: TGTGCCAGCAGTCCGGTTCGGGCCCTACCCCCCCATTCACCCCCCCACTTT.

There are a few counts of this clonotype. This chain uses TRBV6-5 with TRBJ2-1; D might be TRBD1 (5 bases). Per the germline V gene, CDR1 is MNHEY and CDR2 is SVGAGI. This CDR3 region has 17 residues. Deletions cut 2 bases from V and 9 bases from J, with 23 bases between. Here the CDR3 reads CASSYRQDGAFFGEQFF. The CDR3 coding sequence is TGTGCCAGCAGTTACCGGCAGGATGGGGCGTTTTTTGGTGAGCAGTTCTTC.

This clonotype was seen more than once but under ten times. V usage is TRBV12-3 or TRBV12-4 and J usage is TRBJ2-3; D is undetermined. V lost 3 bases and J lost 0, with 10 bases in between. This CDR3 is built from 15 residues. The CDR3 sequence is CASSFLGSSTDTQYF. CDR3 coding DNA: TGTGCCAGCAGTTTTCTCGGTTCTAGCACAGATACGCAGTATTTT.

This clonotype was counted only a few times. The chain has TRBV6-1 and TRBJ2-5; the match to TRBD2 covers 12 bases. Trimming removed 6 bases from V and 5 bases from J; junction bases left unmatched: 16. Germline V lookup: CDR1 MNHNS, CDR2 SASEGT. This CDR3 comprises 18 residues. The CDR3 sequence: CASRLTSGSQPSPETQYF. The CDR3 bases are TGTGCCAGCAGACTGACTAGCGGGAGCCAGCCGTCACCGGAGACCCAGTACTTC.

The chain joins TRBV7-6 to TRBJ2-1, with D perhaps TRBD1 or TRBD2 (7 bases each). This CDR3 comprises 16 residues. CDR1 and CDR2 (germline): SGHVS, FNYEAQ. V lost 3 bases to trimming and J lost 8 bases, with 20 bases between them. DNA for the CDR3: TGTGCCAGCAGCTTCCCCCTGGAGGGAGGGGGCGATGAGCAGTTCTTC. Its protein is CASSFPLEGGGDEQFF.

This rearrangement joins TRBV6-1 to TRBJ2-5; no firm D call. This CDR3 comprises 14 residues. Per germline, CDR1 MNHNS and CDR2 SASEGT. Trimming pared 2 bases from V and 2 bases from J, leaving 9 bases between. CDR3 residues: CASSEYDVQETQYF. DNA of the CDR3: TGTGCCAGCAGTGAATATGACGTTCAAGAGACCCAGTACTTC.

The chain uses TRBV12-3 or TRBV12-4 and TRBJ1-6; 9 bases agree with TRBD1. The CDR3 runs 13 residues. The junction had 5 bases not matched to a gene; V was cut back by 10 bases and J by 7 bases. The CDR3 DNA sequence: TGTGCCACTTGGACAGGGGACAATTCACCCCTCCACTTT. Translation: CATWTGDNSPLHF.

This chain links TRBV29-1 with TRBJ2-7; 12 positions agree with TRBD1. Trimming removed 4 bases from V and 4 bases from J; junction bases left unmatched: 8. This CDR3 is built from 15 residues. Germline CDR1 and CDR2: SQVTM and ANQGSEA. CDR3 amino acids: CSVGGDRGRLYEQYF. The CDR3, as DNA: TGCAGCGTTGGAGGGGACAGGGGGCGCTTATACGAGCAGTACTTC.

The CDR3 sequence is CASSLGRGGYPEQYF. The CDR3 region has the DNA TGTGCCAGCAGCTTAGGCAGGGGGGGGTACCCGGAGCAGTACTTC. The chain links TRBV11-1 to TRBJ2-4; possibly TRBD1 or TRBD2 for D (7 bases each). Germline V lookup: CDR1 SGHAT, CDR2 FQDESV (reference sequence). The V end lost 1 base, the J end lost 13 bases, and 20 bases lay between the germline ends. This CDR3 has 15 residues.